The 14 T cell receptor beta chains given below trace back to one sample, sequenced in a study of cytotoxic CD8 clonotypes in ibrutinib-treated CLL. Some clones are missing from TCRdb's copy, which holds only in-frame ones; the method was immunoSEQ multiplex PCR. The sample contains some 61,000 clones, about two thirds of which appear only once. Sequenced material: PBMCs, taken after 12 months of ibrutinib treatment. Every receptor here comes from a human donor with chronic lymphocytic leukemia.

This rearrangement joins TRBV6-6 to TRBJ2-5; D gene unclear. Germline values: CDR1 MNHNY, CDR2 SVGAGI (reference sequence). There are 12 residues in the CDR3. V lost 9 bases and J lost 2, with 10 bases in between. In DNA form, the CDR3 reads TGTGCCAGTCGACCTATGCAAGAGACCCAGTACTTC. It codes for CASRPMQETQYF.

This sequence joins TRBV10-3 and TRBJ1-5; the match to TRBD1 covers 9 bases. The junction had 13 bases not matched to a gene; V was cut back by 0 bases and J by 1 base. The CDR3 loop spans 20 amino acids. The V gene's germline CDR1 is ENHRY and CDR2 SYGVKD. The CDR3 DNA reads TGTGCCATCAGTGAGTCTAAGGGACAGGGAGGGCGATTGAGCAATCAGCCCCAGCATTTT. Its translation: CAISESKGQGGRLSNQPQHF.

The chain combines TRBV6-4 with TRBJ1-2, with 7 bases lining up with TRBD1. The CDR3 is made up of 15 amino acids. V gave up 4 bases and J gave up 0 bases; unmatched junction bases: 5. Germline-derived CDR1 and CDR2 are MRHNA and SNTAGT. CDR3 sequence (DNA): TGTGCCAGCAGTGCCACAGGGGACGCTAACTATGGCTACACCTTC. Translated: CASSATGDANYGYTF.

V gene TRBV4-3 combines with J gene TRBJ1-6, with TRBD1 identical over 8 bases. V lost 1 base to trimming and J lost 2 bases; unmatched junction nucleotides: 4. This CDR3 has 17 amino acids. CDR1 is LGHNA, CDR2 YSLEER, per germline. For the CDR3, the DNA is TGCGCCAGCAGCCAAGTGGCAGGGGGCGCCTATAATTCACCCCTCCACTTT. Translated: CASSQVAGGAYNSPLHF.

The chain carries TRBV30 and TRBJ1-2; possibly TRBD1 for D (6 bases). The CDR3 has 13 amino acids. CDR1 is GTSNPN and CDR2 is SVGIG in the germline V gene (reference sequence). V was pared by 4 bases and J by 4 bases, with 13 bases between. CDR3 protein: CAWNGRGVYGYTF. The CDR3, as DNA: TGTGCCTGGAACGGGAGGGGGGTCTATGGCTACACCTTC.

The chain has TRBV5-1 and TRBJ2-1, with unresolved D. The CDR3 is 15 amino acids. Germline V gene data show CDR1 as SGHRS and CDR2 as YFSETQ. V lost 1 base to trimming and J lost 0 bases, with 8 bases between them. CDR3: CASSLRADSYNEQFF. CDR3 in DNA: TGCGCCAGCAGCTTGCGCGCTGACTCCTACAATGAGCAGTTCTTC.

Here the CDR3 reads CASSYGDIRAQYF. CDR3 nucleotides: TGTGCCAGCAGTTACGGGGACATCCGGGCCCAGTACTTC. The chain couples TRBV6-5 to TRBJ2-5, with D possibly TRBD1 on 6 matching bases. Per germline, CDR1 MNHEY and CDR2 SVGAGI. The CDR3 contains 13 residues. V was cut by 2 bases and J by 9 bases, with 13 bases left in between.

V usage is TRBV19 and J usage is TRBJ1-4; TRBD1 matches 8 bases. V shed 3 bases and J 6 bases; nucleotides not matched to a gene: 3. The CDR3 length is 14 residues. The germline gives CDR1 LNHDA, CDR2 SQIVND (reference sequence). The DNA for the CDR3 is TGTGCCAGTAGTATGGGACAGGTTGATGAAAAACTGTTTTTT. This gives the protein CASSMGQVDEKLFF.

The chain is built from TRBV7-2 and TRBJ2-4; D may be TRBD1 or TRBD2 (5 bases each). Germline CDR1 is SGHTA and CDR2 is FQGNSA. V gave up 2 bases and J gave up 0 bases, with 11 bases separating them. The CDR3 extends over 16 amino acids. The CDR3 DNA sequence: TGTGCCAGCAGCTTAATGGGGGAAATAGCCAAAAACATTCAGTACTTC. This encodes CASSLMGEIAKNIQYF.

V usage is TRBV10-3 and J usage is TRBJ2-3; maybe TRBD2 (6 bases). The V end lost 6 bases, the J end lost 5 bases, and 12 bases lay between the germline ends. Germline CDR1 ENHRY, CDR2 SYGVKD. The CDR3 is 13 amino acids. The CDR3: CAIRSGVGDTQYF. The CDR3 DNA is TGTGCCATCAGATCGGGGGTAGGAGATACGCAGTATTTT.

This clone came up once. The chain recombines TRBV18 with TRBJ2-5, with 9 nucleotides matching TRBD2. Unmatched junction bases numbered 4, after V lost 3 bases and J lost 5 bases. The CDR3 contains 14 residues. Germline CDR1 KGHSH, CDR2 LQKENI. CDR3 amino acids: CASSPGLAFETQYF. The CDR3 DNA follows: TGTGCCAGCTCACCGGGACTAGCTTTTGAGACCCAGTACTTC.

The gene calls are TRBV27 and TRBJ2-1, with D possibly being TRBD2 (7 bases). The CDR3 contains 17 residues. Looked up from germline, CDR1 is MNHEY and CDR2 is SMNVEV (reference sequence). V was cut by 5 bases and J by 0 bases, with 17 bases left in between. DNA of the CDR3: TGTGCCAGCAGTGGGGGGGGCCCAGGGAGCTCCTACAATGAGCAGTTCTTC. Its protein product is CASSGGGPGSSYNEQFF.

The table lists this clone with a few counts. The chain carries TRBV19 and TRBJ1-5; D might be TRBD1 (6 bases). This CDR3 region has 16 residues. Germline loops: CDR1 LNHDA, CDR2 SQIVND (reference sequence). V was shortened by 3 bases and J by 3 bases, with 15 bases between the two germline ends. CDR3 in DNA: TGTGCCAGTAGTATTAGTACAGGGAAACACAATCAGCCCCAGCATTTT. Protein sequence: CASSISTGKHNQPQHF.

This chain connects TRBV9 to TRBJ1-2, with 10 positions matching TRBD1. There are 15 residues in the CDR3. CDR1 is SGDLS, CDR2 YYNGEE, per germline. Trimming cost V 0 bases and J 5 bases; bases outside gene matches: 4. In DNA, the CDR3 is TGTGCCAGCAGCGTAGGGGGACAGGGGTGGTATGGCTACACCTTC. Protein: CASSVGGQGWYGYTF.